Listed below are T cell receptor beta chains from one sample, sequenced in a study of cytomegalovirus exposure and HLA in healthy donors. Assay: immunoSEQ multiplex PCR; the TCRdb copy retains only in-frame clones and omits some. Of 90,000 to 110,000 clones in the sample, more than 85% were seen once. The sample taken for sequencing was PBMCs. The receptors were sampled from a woman younger than 35 in good health and CMV-seropositive. The CDR3 runs from the conserved cysteine through the conserved F or W. The order of the fields is CDR3 DNA, CDR3 protein, D gene, clone size, J gene, V gene. The D gene is left open where the match is weak. Only some rows state a clone size, as once, few, many or a class for expanded clones.

cdr3_nt: TGTGCCAGCAGTGTAGACCAACACCAAACTAATGAAAAACTGTTTTTT
cdr3_aa: CASSVDQHQTNEKLFF
d_call: .
clone_size: many
j_call: TRBJ1-4
v_call: TRBV9

cdr3_nt: TGTGCCAGCAGCAAAGCCCACCTTTGGAGGACAGGGTACAATGAGCAGTTCTTC
cdr3_aa: CASSKAHLWRTGYNEQFF
d_call: .
clone_size: .
j_call: TRBJ2-1
v_call: TRBV21-1

cdr3_nt: TGTGCCAGCAGCTTATTAGGGGACAGCAAATCCAACTCCTATAATTCACCCCTCCACTTT
cdr3_aa: CASSLLGDSKSNSYNSPLHF
d_call: TRBD1
clone_size: .
j_call: TRBJ1-6
v_call: TRBV11-3

cdr3_nt: TGTGCCAGCAGCCCGGACAGGGACGGGCAGCCCCAGCATTTT
cdr3_aa: CASSPDRDGQPQHF
d_call: TRBD1
clone_size: few
j_call: TRBJ1-5
v_call: TRBV4-2

cdr3_nt: TGTGCCAGCAGGGGGACAGGGGCCTACGAGCAGTACTTC
cdr3_aa: CASRGTGAYEQYF
d_call: TRBD1
clone_size: .
j_call: TRBJ2-7
v_call: TRBV27

cdr3_nt: TGTGCCAGCAGCTTAAGCCCATACGGGGGCAATGAGCAGTTCTTC
cdr3_aa: CASSLSPYGGNEQFF
d_call: .
clone_size: .
j_call: TRBJ2-1
v_call: TRBV7-3

cdr3_nt: TGTGCCAGCAGGCAAGGGGACAGGCCGAACACTGAAGCTTTCTTT
cdr3_aa: CASRQGDRPNTEAFF
d_call: TRBD1
clone_size: .
j_call: TRBJ1-1
v_call: TRBV4-2

cdr3_nt: TGTGCCAGTAGTCCTACAGTTTCCTCCTATAATTCACCCCTCCACTTT
cdr3_aa: CASSPTVSSYNSPLHF
d_call: .
clone_size: .
j_call: TRBJ1-6
v_call: TRBV19

cdr3_nt: TGCGCCAGCAGCCCCGGACTAGCGGGAGGGCCCAGGCTAGCCAAAAACATTCAGTACTTC
cdr3_aa: CASSPGLAGGPRLAKNIQYF
d_call: TRBD2
clone_size: .
j_call: TRBJ2-4
v_call: TRBV5-1

cdr3_nt: TGTGCCAGCAGTGATTCGACAGGACTCTATGAGCAGTTCTTC
cdr3_aa: CASSDSTGLYEQFF
d_call: .
clone_size: .
j_call: TRBJ2-1
v_call: TRBV6-1

cdr3_nt: TGTGCCAGCATGCTGGACAGGGAGCTTCCTGAAGCTTTCTTT
cdr3_aa: CASMLDRELPEAFF
d_call: TRBD1
clone_size: .
j_call: TRBJ1-1
v_call: TRBV6-1

cdr3_nt: TGTGCCAGCAGCCGTTCCCCGGGAGCCGGGGAGCTGTTTTTT
cdr3_aa: CASSRSPGAGELFF
d_call: .
clone_size: .
j_call: TRBJ2-2
v_call: TRBV7-2

cdr3_nt: TGTGCCAGCAGCTCGGGACAAGACGGGGCCAACGTCCTGACTTTC
cdr3_aa: CASSSGQDGANVLTF
d_call: .
clone_size: .
j_call: TRBJ2-6
v_call: TRBV5-4

cdr3_nt: TGCGCCAGCAGCTGGACAGGGGGCTATAATTCACCCCTCCACTTT
cdr3_aa: CASSWTGGYNSPLHF
d_call: TRBD1
clone_size: once
j_call: TRBJ1-6
v_call: TRBV5-1

cdr3_nt: TGTGCCAGTAGTATGGGGCAGGTAACTGAAGCTTTCTTT
cdr3_aa: CASSMGQVTEAFF
d_call: .
clone_size: .
j_call: TRBJ1-1
v_call: TRBV19

cdr3_nt: TGTGCCAGCAGCTACACTAGCGGGAGGAGGTTTGGAGATACGCAGTATTTT
cdr3_aa: CASSYTSGRRFGDTQYF
d_call: TRBD2
clone_size: .
j_call: TRBJ2-3
v_call: TRBV11-2

cdr3_nt: TGTGCCAGCAGCCCCCAGGACAGGTCTTTTGGGAATGAAGCTTTCTTT
cdr3_aa: CASSPQDRSFGNEAFF
d_call: TRBD1
clone_size: .
j_call: TRBJ1-1
v_call: TRBV11-2

cdr3_nt: TGTGCCAGCAGTGATGGGGCCGGTCAGCCCCAGCATTTT
cdr3_aa: CASSDGAGQPQHF
d_call: .
clone_size: .
j_call: TRBJ1-5
v_call: TRBV2

cdr3_nt: TGTGCCAGCAGTTACCCACAGGGTAACACTGAAGCTTTCTTT
cdr3_aa: CASSYPQGNTEAFF
d_call: .
clone_size: .
j_call: TRBJ1-1
v_call: TRBV6-6

cdr3_nt: TGTGCCAGCAGGGCAGTTAACACCGGGGAGCTGTTTTTT
cdr3_aa: CASRAVNTGELFF
d_call: .
clone_size: .
j_call: TRBJ2-2
v_call: TRBV28